This T cell receptor beta chain was captured by sequencing in a study of blood T cells in healthy people across ages. A J-beta primer mix and a sample-barcoded 5' primer were used in a second PCR of about 7 to 12 cycles. TCRdb redid the calling of the 5' RACE reads with MiXCR, one entry per CDR3 protein. The data contain some 690,000 distinct CDR3 sequences, around a fifth of them seen just once; the ten biggest clones take up 22%. V was trimmed by 3 bases and J by 5 bases, leaving 5 bases between them. Per the germline V gene, CDR1 is DFQATT and CDR2 is SNEGSKA (reference sequence). The CDR3 runs 11 residues.

The specimen sequenced was blood. The source of this sequence is a man between 65 and 85 years old in good health. This sequence joins TRBV20-1 and TRBJ2-1; D not certain. CDR3 loop: CSASPHNEQFF. The CDR3 DNA reads TGCAGTGCTAGCCCTCACAATGAGCAGTTCTTC.